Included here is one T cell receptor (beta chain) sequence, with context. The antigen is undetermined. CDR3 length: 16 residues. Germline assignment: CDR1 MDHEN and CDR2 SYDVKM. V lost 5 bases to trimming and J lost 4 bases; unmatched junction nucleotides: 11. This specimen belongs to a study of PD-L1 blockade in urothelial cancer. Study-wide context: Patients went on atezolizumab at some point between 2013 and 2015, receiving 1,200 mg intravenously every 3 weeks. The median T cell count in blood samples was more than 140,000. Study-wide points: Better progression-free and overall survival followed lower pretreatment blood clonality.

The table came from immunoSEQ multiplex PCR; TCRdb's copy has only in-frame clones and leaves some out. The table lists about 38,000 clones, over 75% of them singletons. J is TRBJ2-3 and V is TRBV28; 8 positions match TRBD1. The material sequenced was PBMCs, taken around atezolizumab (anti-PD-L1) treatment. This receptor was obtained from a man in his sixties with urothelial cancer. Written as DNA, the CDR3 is TGTGCCAGCAGTCCATACTACAGGGGGGAGGCAGATACGCAGTATTTT. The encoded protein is CASSPYYRGEADTQYF.